A selection of T cell receptor beta chains follows, all from one sample in a study of blood T cell repertoires in COVID-19. Data came from immunoSEQ multiplex PCR; TCRdb stores just in-frame clones and leaves some out. Among a few hundred thousand clones listed, about 85% were seen once. Sequenced input: peripheral blood. The receptors shown here come from a woman aged 18 to 35 with acute or convalescent COVID-19. Each CDR3 is given with its conserved first and last residue. A D gene is named only where the DNA matches it firmly. A clone size is listed for some rows: how often the clone was seen (once, few, many), or a class if it is expanded.

J gene | V gene | clone size | D gene | CDR3 protein | CDR3 DNA
TRBJ1-5 | TRBV12-3/TRBV12-4 | . | . | CASTPGGNQPQHF | TGTGCCAGCACCCCCGGGGGGAATCAGCCCCAGCATTTT
TRBJ1-3 | TRBV3-1/TRBV3-2 | . | . | CASSQVLSGNTIYF | TGTGCCAGCAGCCAAGTCCTCTCTGGAAACACCATATATTTT
TRBJ2-5 | TRBV27 | . | TRBD2 | CASSYRGLAGGETQYF | TGTGCCAGCAGTTACAGGGGACTAGCGGGGGGAGAGACCCAGTACTTC
TRBJ1-3 | TRBV4-1 | . | TRBD1 | CASSQGAQGASGNTIYF | TGCGCCAGCAGCCAAGGGGCACAGGGGGCCTCTGGAAACACCATATATTTT
TRBJ1-2 | TRBV5-1 | . | TRBD1 | CASSLNRGPGPSGYTF | TGCGCCAGCAGCCTAAACAGGGGGCCCGGTCCCTCTGGCTACACCTTC
TRBJ2-7 | TRBV29-1 | . | . | CSVEDPSRWAEQYF | TGCAGCGTTGAAGATCCGTCCAGGTGGGCCGAGCAGTACTTC
TRBJ1-2 | TRBV4-2 | . | TRBD1 | CASSQDSGTGNYGYTF | TGTGCCAGCAGCCAAGATTCGGGGACAGGGAACTATGGCTACACCTTC
TRBJ1-1 | TRBV11-2 | once | . | CASSAGTEAFF | TGTGCCAGCAGCGCAGGCACTGAAGCTTTCTTT
TRBJ2-4 | TRBV19 | . | . | CASNSVPGNIQYF | TGTGCCAGTAATAGCGTCCCGGGGAACATTCAGTACTTC
TRBJ2-2 | TRBV29-1 | . | . | CSVDGGTGELFF | TGCAGCGTGGACGGGGGAACCGGGGAGCTGTTTTTT
TRBJ1-5 | TRBV24-1 | few | . | CATSDQGNNQPQHF | TGTGCCACCAGTGATCAGGGTAACAATCAGCCCCAGCATTTT
TRBJ1-4 | TRBV2 | . | TRBD1 | CASSEILTGSNEKLFF | TGTGCCAGCAGTGAAATCCTGACAGGGAGTAATGAAAAACTGTTTTTT
TRBJ2-2 | TRBV19 | . | TRBD2 | CASSTGTRRFPGELFF | TGTGCCAGTAGTACCGGGACTAGGAGGTTCCCCGGGGAGCTGTTTTTT
TRBJ2-7 | TRBV29-1 | . | TRBD2 | CSVKRESSSLIYEQYF | TGCAGCGTAAAGCGGGAGAGTTCCTCCCTTATCTACGAGCAGTACTTC
TRBJ2-3 | TRBV3-1/TRBV3-2 | . | TRBD1 | CASSHSGGFGTDTQYF | TGTGCCAGCAGCCATTCAGGGGGTTTCGGCACAGATACGCAGTATTTT
TRBJ2-5 | TRBV2 | . | . | CASRPLANQETQYF | TGTGCCAGCAGACCCCTGGCCAACCAAGAGACCCAGTACTTC
TRBJ1-2 | TRBV2 | . | . | CASSDQGYGYTF | TGTGCCAGCAGTGACCAGGGATATGGCTACACCTTC
TRBJ1-3 | TRBV12-5 | . | TRBD1 | CASGQGVGGNTIYF | TGTGCTAGTGGACAGGGGGTAGGTGGAAACACCATATATTTT
TRBJ1-2 | TRBV7-9 | . | TRBD1 | CASSLWDRGPNYGYTF | TGTGCCAGCAGCTTATGGGACAGGGGGCCTAACTATGGCTACACCTTC
TRBJ2-7 | TRBV27 | . | TRBD2 | CASRRPGGNFYEQYF | TGTGCCAGCCGGCGTCCGGGGGGAAATTTCTACGAGCAGTACTTC
TRBJ2-7 | TRBV7-3 | . | TRBD2 | CASSPAGVVDYEQYF | TGTGCCAGCAGTCCAGCGGGAGTAGTCGACTACGAGCAGTACTTC
TRBJ1-1 | TRBV6-5 | . | . | CATRARNTEAFF | TGTGCCACCAGGGCACGGAACACTGAAGCTTTCTTT
TRBJ1-2 | TRBV5-1 | many | . | CASSLETYPNYGYTF | TGCGCCAGCAGCTTGGAGACATACCCTAACTATGGCTACACCTTC
TRBJ1-2 | TRBV7-9 | once | . | CASSLSTYGYTF | TGTGCCAGCAGCCTGTCCACTTATGGCTACACCTTC
TRBJ2-7 | TRBV6-1 | . | TRBD1 | CASSEAGQVSYEQYF | TGTGCCAGCAGTGAAGCTGGACAGGTCTCGTACGAGCAGTACTTC
TRBJ2-3 | TRBV6-6 | . | . | CASSRPFGGGSTDTQYF | TGTGCCAGCAGTCGCCCGTTTGGGGGGGGCAGCACAGATACGCAGTATTTT
TRBJ1-5 | TRBV6-5 | . | . | CASGGGWAQHF | TGTGCCAGCGGGGGAGGGTGGGCCCAGCATTTT
TRBJ1-1 | TRBV5-1 | once | . | CASSPQEETEAFF | TGCGCCAGCAGCCCTCAGGAGGAGACTGAAGCTTTCTTT
TRBJ1-4 | TRBV5-1 | . | TRBD1 | CASSSEPQGAPNEKLFF | TGCGCCAGCAGCTCAGAACCCCAGGGGGCCCCTAATGAAAAACTGTTTTTT
TRBJ2-1 | TRBV4-2 | . | . | CASSLGAESYNEQFF | TGTGCCAGCAGCCTAGGGGCGGAGTCCTACAATGAGCAGTTCTTC
TRBJ2-5 | TRBV5-6 | . | TRBD2 | CASSLNLAGLRETQYF | TGTGCCAGCAGCTTGAACCTAGCGGGATTGAGAGAGACCCAGTACTTC
TRBJ1-2 | TRBV28 | . | TRBD1 | CASSEGTGFGYTF | TGTGCCAGCAGCGAAGGGACAGGGTTTGGCTACACCTTC
TRBJ1-5 | TRBV11-1 | . | . | CASSKGGEGNQPQHF | TGTGCCAGCAGCAAGGGAGGGGAAGGCAATCAGCCCCAGCATTTT
TRBJ1-1 | TRBV2 | . | . | CASSEALANTEAFF | TGTGCCAGCAGTGAAGCGCTGGCGAACACTGAAGCTTTCTTT
TRBJ2-7 | TRBV5-5 | . | TRBD1 | CASSRTGTAREQYF | TGTGCCAGCAGTCGTACCGGGACAGCCCGAGAGCAGTACTTC
TRBJ2-5 | TRBV30 | . | . | CAWSLSGTQETQYF | TGTGCCTGGAGTTTGTCCGGGACACAAGAGACCCAGTACTTC
TRBJ1-4 | TRBV28 | . | TRBD1 | CASSIRTGTTNEKLFF | TGTGCCAGCAGTATCCGGACAGGTACAACTAATGAAAAACTGTTTTTT
TRBJ1-5 | TRBV20-1 | . | . | CSASLLVSGYQPQHF | TGCAGTGCTAGTTTATTGGTATCAGGGTACCAGCCCCAGCATTTT
TRBJ2-5 | TRBV9 | . | . | CASSVESSETQYF | TGTGCCAGCAGCGTAGAATCAAGCGAGACCCAGTACTTC
TRBJ1-6 | TRBV3-1/TRBV3-2 | few | TRBD1 | CASRQGAQRNSPLHF | TGTGCCAGCAGACAGGGGGCGCAGAGGAATTCACCCCTCCACTTT